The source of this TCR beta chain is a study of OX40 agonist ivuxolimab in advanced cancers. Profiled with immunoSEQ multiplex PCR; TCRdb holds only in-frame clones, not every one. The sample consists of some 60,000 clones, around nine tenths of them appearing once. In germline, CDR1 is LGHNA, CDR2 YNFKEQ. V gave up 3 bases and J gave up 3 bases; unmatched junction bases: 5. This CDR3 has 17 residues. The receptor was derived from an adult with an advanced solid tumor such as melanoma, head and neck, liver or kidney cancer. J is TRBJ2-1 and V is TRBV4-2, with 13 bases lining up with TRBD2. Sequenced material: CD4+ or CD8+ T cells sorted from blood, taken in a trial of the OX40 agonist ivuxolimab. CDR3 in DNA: TGTGCCAGCAGCCATGGGACTAGCGGGGAGTTCTACAATGAGCAGTTCTTC. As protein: CASSHGTSGEFYNEQFF.